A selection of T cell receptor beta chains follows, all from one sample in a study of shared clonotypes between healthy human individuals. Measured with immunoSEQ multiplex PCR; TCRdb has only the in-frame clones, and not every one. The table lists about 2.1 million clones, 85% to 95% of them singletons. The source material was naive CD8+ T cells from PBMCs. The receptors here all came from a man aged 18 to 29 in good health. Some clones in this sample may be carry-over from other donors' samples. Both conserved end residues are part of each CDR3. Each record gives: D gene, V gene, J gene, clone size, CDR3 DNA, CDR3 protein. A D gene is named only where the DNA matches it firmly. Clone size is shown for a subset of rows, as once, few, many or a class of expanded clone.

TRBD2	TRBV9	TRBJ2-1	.	TGTGCCAGCAGCGCCCGTCCCGGGACTAGCGTCAATGAGCAGTTCTTC	CASSARPGTSVNEQFF
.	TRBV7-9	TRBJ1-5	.	TGTGCCAGCAGCGGGGAGTATCAGCCCCAGCATTTT	CASSGEYQPQHF
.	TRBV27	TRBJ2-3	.	TGTGCCAGCAGTCCACGACAGAGAGTGACAGATACGCAGTATTTT	CASSPRQRVTDTQYF
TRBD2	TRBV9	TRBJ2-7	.	TGTGCCAGCAGCGTAGGGACTAGCGGGAGATCGGACGAGCAGTACTTC	CASSVGTSGRSDEQYF
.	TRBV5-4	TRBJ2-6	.	TGTGCCAGCAGCCGTTCCGGGGTACCGTCCGGGGCCAACGTCCTGACTTTC	CASSRSGVPSGANVLTF
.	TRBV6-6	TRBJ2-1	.	TGTGCCAGCAGTTACTGGACCGATGAGCAGTTCTTC	CASSYWTDEQFF
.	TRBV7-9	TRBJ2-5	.	TGTGCCAGCAGCCGCTCGGGAGCGGTTATGAAAGAGACCCAGTACTTC	CASSRSGAVMKETQYF
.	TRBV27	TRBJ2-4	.	TGTGCCAGCAGTTCCACGTGGGGCCAAAACATTCAGTACTTC	CASSSTWGQNIQYF
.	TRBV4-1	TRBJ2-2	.	TGCGCCAGCAGCCAAGTTCCAGGGACCACCGGGGAGCTGTTTTTT	CASSQVPGTTGELFF
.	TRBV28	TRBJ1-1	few	TGTGCCAGCAGTCCCTGGGACCCCGGGACTGAAGCTTTCTTT	CASSPWDPGTEAFF
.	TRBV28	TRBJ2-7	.	TGTGCCAGCACCGCCGGGACACATCTCCTCCTGGAGCAGTACTTC	CASTAGTHLLLEQYF
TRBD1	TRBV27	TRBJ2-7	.	TGTGCCAGCAGTATATGGACAGGGTTCGAGCAGTACTTC	CASSIWTGFEQYF
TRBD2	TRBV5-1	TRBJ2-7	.	TGCGCCAGCAGCCTAAGGATAGCGGGCTACGAGCAGTACTTC	CASSLRIAGYEQYF
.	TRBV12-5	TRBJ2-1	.	TGTGCTAGTAATACAGCCCTCGGCAATGAGCAGTTCTTC	CASNTALGNEQFF
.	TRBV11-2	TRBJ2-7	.	TGTGCCAGCAGCGTAGCGGCCTCCTACGAGCAGTACTTC	CASSVAASYEQYF
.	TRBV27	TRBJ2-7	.	TGTGCCAGCAGTTCACGGACATGGGCCGAGCAGTACTTC	CASSSRTWAEQYF
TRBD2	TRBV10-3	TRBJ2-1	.	TGTGCCATCAGTGAGTCGAGCCCTAGCGGGAGGGCCGGCAATGAGCAGTTCTTC	CAISESSPSGRAGNEQFF
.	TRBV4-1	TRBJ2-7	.	TGCGCCAGCAGCCAAGGAGGACTGGGGACCGCCTACGAGCAGTACTTC	CASSQGGLGTAYEQYF
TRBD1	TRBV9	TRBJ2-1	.	TGTGCCAGCAGCTCGGACAGGGAGGATGAGCAGTTCTTC	CASSSDREDEQFF
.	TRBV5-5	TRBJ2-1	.	TGTGCCAGCAGCCCGGGACGCACCTACAATGAGCAGTTCTTC	CASSPGRTYNEQFF
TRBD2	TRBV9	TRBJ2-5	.	TGTGCCAGCAGCCAGACCGGGACGGGAGGCGAGACCCAGTACTTC	CASSQTGTGGETQYF
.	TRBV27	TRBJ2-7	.	TGTGCCAGCAGTCCGTCCGCCGGGACGTTCCCCTACGAGCAGTACTTC	CASSPSAGTFPYEQYF
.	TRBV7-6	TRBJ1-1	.	TGTGCCAGCAGCTTAGCGGGGTTAACTGAAGCTTTCTTT	CASSLAGLTEAFF
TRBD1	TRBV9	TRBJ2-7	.	TGTGCCAGCAGCATAGGACAGGAATCCTACGAGCAGTACTTC	CASSIGQESYEQYF
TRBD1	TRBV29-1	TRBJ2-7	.	TGCAGCGTTGTAGGGGGCAAGAACGAGCAGTACTTC	CSVVGGKNEQYF
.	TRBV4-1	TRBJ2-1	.	TGCGCCAGCAGCCGAAGAGGGGGCGGGAAGTACAATGAGCAGTTCTTC	CASSRRGGGKYNEQFF
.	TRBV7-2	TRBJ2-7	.	TGTGCCAGCAGCTCCCGTGGGACGGGATACGAGCAGTACTTC	CASSSRGTGYEQYF
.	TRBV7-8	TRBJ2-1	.	TGTGCCAGCAGCTTAGTTGGCGGCGTAGCCTACAATGAGCAGTTCTTC	CASSLVGGVAYNEQFF
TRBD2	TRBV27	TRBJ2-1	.	TGTGCCAGCGGTCTATCCGGGACTAGGTACAATGAGCAGTTCTTC	CASGLSGTRYNEQFF
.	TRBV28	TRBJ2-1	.	TGTGCCAGCAGTCCCCTGTCCCGCTACAATGAGCAGTTCTTC	CASSPLSRYNEQFF
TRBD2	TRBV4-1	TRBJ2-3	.	TGCGCCAGCAGCCAAGATTTAACTAGCGGGCGAACAGATACGCAGTATTTT	CASSQDLTSGRTDTQYF
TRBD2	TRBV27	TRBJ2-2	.	TGTGCCAGCAGTTCTCGACTAGCGGGAGGGCCCGACGGGGAGCTGTTTTTT	CASSSRLAGGPDGELFF
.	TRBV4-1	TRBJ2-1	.	TGCGCCAGCAGCCAAGAACAGGTTTACAATGAGCAGTTCTTC	CASSQEQVYNEQFF
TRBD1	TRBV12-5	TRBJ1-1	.	TGTGCTAGTGGTTTGGGGACAGGGAAGAACACTGAAGCTTTCTTT	CASGLGTGKNTEAFF
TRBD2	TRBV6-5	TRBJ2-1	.	TGTGCCAGCACCCTCCCCGGGACTAGGGCTGAGCAGTTCTTC	CASTLPGTRAEQFF
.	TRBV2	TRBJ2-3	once	TGTGCCAGCAGTACCATACGGGGTCTCGACACAGATACGCAGTATTTT	CASSTIRGLDTDTQYF
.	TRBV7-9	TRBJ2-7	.	TGTGCCAGCAGCCCCGTATCGGACAGCGGGTCCTACGAGCAGTACTTC	CASSPVSDSGSYEQYF
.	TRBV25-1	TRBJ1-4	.	TGTGCCAGCATCGAGGGAGGGCATGAAAAACTGTTTTTT	CASIEGGHEKLFF
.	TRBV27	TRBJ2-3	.	TGTGCCAGCAGTCCCCAACCTGAGTCCGATACGCAGTATTTT	CASSPQPESDTQYF
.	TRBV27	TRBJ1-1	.	TGTGCCAGCAGTCCCCGGGGCCCCTCCGGCACTGAAGCTTTCTTT	CASSPRGPSGTEAFF
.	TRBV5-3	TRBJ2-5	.	TGTGCCAGAAGCTTGGTGCAGAAAGAGACCCAGTACTTC	CARSLVQKETQYF
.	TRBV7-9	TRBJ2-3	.	TGTGCCAGCAGCCCACCGGGACTCGCGCAGTATTTT	CASSPPGLAQYF
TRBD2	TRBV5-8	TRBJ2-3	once	TGTGCCAGCAGCAACCTAGCGGGAAACACAGATACGCAGTATTTT	CASSNLAGNTDTQYF
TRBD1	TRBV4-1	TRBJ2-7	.	TGCGCCAGCAGCCACGACCCCGGGACAGGGTCCCACGAGCAGTACTTC	CASSHDPGTGSHEQYF
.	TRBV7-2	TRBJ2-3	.	TGTGCCAGCAGCACCCTGAGGGGGGGCACAGATACGCAGTATTTT	CASSTLRGGTDTQYF
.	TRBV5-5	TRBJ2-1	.	TGTGCCAGCAGCGGCAATGAGCAGTTCTTC	CASSGNEQFF
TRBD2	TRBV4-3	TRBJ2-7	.	TGCGCCAGCAGCCAAGATTTAGCGGGGGAGGTAGGTTACGAGCAGTACTTC	CASSQDLAGEVGYEQYF
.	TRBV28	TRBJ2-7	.	TGTGCCAGCAGTTCTTTTCCCAGAAGCAGCTACGAGCAGTACTTC	CASSSFPRSSYEQYF
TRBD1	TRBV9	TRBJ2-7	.	TGTGCCAGCAGCGCCGGGACAGGGGGCGTCGAGCAGTACTTC	CASSAGTGGVEQYF
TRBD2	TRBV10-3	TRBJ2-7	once	TGTGCCATCAGAGGACTTAAAGCGGGACTTTACGAGCAGTACTTC	CAIRGLKAGLYEQYF
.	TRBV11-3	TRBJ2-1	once	TGTGCCAGCAGCTCCAGGGGAGCCTACAATGAGCAGTTCTTC	CASSSRGAYNEQFF
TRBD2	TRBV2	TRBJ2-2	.	TGTGCCAGCACGGGACTACCCAACACCGGGGAGCTGTTTTTT	CASTGLPNTGELFF
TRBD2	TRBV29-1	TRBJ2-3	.	TGCAGCGTTGGCCCAGCGGGAGTGTCAGATACGCAGTATTTT	CSVGPAGVSDTQYF